Listed below are T cell receptor beta chains from one sample, sequenced in a study of human T cells and chemical hapten exposure. TCRdb reprocessed the RACE reads with MiXCR, giving one entry per CDR3 protein. Seen here are about 82,000 distinct CDR3 sequences, roughly 13% observed once, and the top ten hold roughly 5.9%. The sample consisted of whole blood, taken in connection with sensitization to the hapten diphenylcyclopropenone (DPC). These receptors came from a woman between 50 and 59 years old with alopecia areata. Some clones in this sample may be carry-over from other donors' samples. The CDR3 runs from the conserved cysteine through the conserved F or W. A D gene is named only where the DNA matches it firmly. Size is omitted from some rows. Given values are once, few, many or a class for expanded clones.

abundance: many; d_gene: TRBD1; v_gene: TRBV18; j_gene: TRBJ2-7; CDR3aa: CASSPPKQGFPYEQYF; CDR3nt: TGTGCCAGCTCACCACCTAAACAGGGGTTCCCCTACGAGCAGTACTTC
abundance: few; d_gene: TRBD2; v_gene: TRBV25-1; j_gene: TRBJ2-7; CDR3aa: CASSDLNRASGRTDEQYF; CDR3nt: TGTGCCAGCAGTGACCTAAACCGGGCTAGCGGGAGAACGGACGAGCAGTACTTC
abundance: -; d_gene: TRBD1; v_gene: TRBV19; j_gene: TRBJ1-2; CDR3aa: CASRDPGQGYGYTF; CDR3nt: TGTGCCAGTAGGGACCCGGGACAGGGTTATGGCTACACCTTC
abundance: -; d_gene: -; v_gene: TRBV15; j_gene: TRBJ2-7; CDR3aa: CATSRDRQRTYEQYF; CDR3nt: TGTGCCACCAGCAGAGATAGACAAAGAACCTACGAGCAGTACTTC
abundance: -; d_gene: TRBD1; v_gene: TRBV29-1; j_gene: TRBJ2-3; CDR3aa: CSVARTGGPDTQYF; CDR3nt: TGCAGCGTTGCTAGGACAGGGGGGCCAGATACGCAGTATTTT
abundance: many; d_gene: TRBD1; v_gene: TRBV13; j_gene: TRBJ2-5; CDR3aa: CASSLNDRGETQYF; CDR3nt: TGTGCCAGCAGCTTGAACGACAGGGGGGAGACCCAGTACTTC
abundance: few; d_gene: -; v_gene: TRBV6-6; j_gene: TRBJ2-1; CDR3aa: CASSREGSYNEQFF; CDR3nt: TGTGCCAGCAGCCGAGAGGGCTCCTACAATGAGCAGTTCTTC
abundance: many; d_gene: -; v_gene: TRBV7-2; j_gene: TRBJ1-2; CDR3aa: CASSLRRYSNYGYTF; CDR3nt: TGTGCCAGCAGCTTACGGCGATACAGCAACTATGGCTACACCTTC
abundance: few; d_gene: -; v_gene: TRBV7-9; j_gene: TRBJ1-2; CDR3aa: CASSLMPRDHGYTF; CDR3nt: TGTGCCAGCAGCTTAATGCCCCGTGACCATGGCTACACCTTC
abundance: few; d_gene: TRBD2; v_gene: TRBV29-1; j_gene: TRBJ2-2; CDR3aa: CSAPLAGQNTGELFF; CDR3nt: TGCAGCGCTCCACTAGCGGGGCAAAACACCGGGGAGCTGTTTTTT
abundance: -; d_gene: TRBD2; v_gene: TRBV28; j_gene: TRBJ2-7; CDR3aa: CASSPRDYHEQYF; CDR3nt: TGTGCCAGCAGTCCCCGGGACTATCACGAGCAGTACTTC
abundance: -; d_gene: -; v_gene: TRBV24-1; j_gene: TRBJ1-5; CDR3aa: CATSDRDPSDQPQHF; CDR3nt: TGTGCCACCAGTGACCGGGACCCCTCCGATCAGCCCCAGCATTTT
abundance: -; d_gene: -; v_gene: TRBV5-1; j_gene: TRBJ2-7; CDR3aa: CASSLVQTGAYEQYF; CDR3nt: TGCGCCAGCAGCTTGGTCCAGACAGGAGCCTACGAGCAGTACTTC
abundance: -; d_gene: -; v_gene: TRBV5-1; j_gene: TRBJ2-5; CDR3aa: CASSLYQETQYF; CDR3nt: TGCGCCAGCAGCTTGTACCAAGAGACCCAGTACTTC
abundance: -; d_gene: TRBD2; v_gene: TRBV20-1; j_gene: TRBJ2-3; CDR3aa: CSATRLAGSTDTQYF; CDR3nt: TGCAGTGCTACTAGACTAGCGGGGTCCACAGATACGCAGTATTTT
abundance: -; d_gene: TRBD2; v_gene: TRBV2; j_gene: TRBJ2-3; CDR3aa: CASKVRREGTDTQYF; CDR3nt: TGTGCCAGCAAAGTTCGCCGGGAGGGGACAGATACGCAGTATTTT
abundance: -; d_gene: -; v_gene: TRBV7-9; j_gene: TRBJ2-7; CDR3aa: CASSLGGHPTYEQYF; CDR3nt: TGTGCCAGCAGCTTAGGGGGACACCCTACCTACGAGCAGTACTTC
abundance: many; d_gene: TRBD2; v_gene: TRBV12-3/TRBV12-4; j_gene: TRBJ2-5; CDR3aa: CASSLGLADYQETQYF; CDR3nt: TGTGCCAGCAGTTTGGGACTAGCGGACTACCAAGAGACCCAGTACTTC
abundance: -; d_gene: -; v_gene: TRBV18; j_gene: TRBJ2-7; CDR3aa: CASSPSGDEQYF; CDR3nt: TGTGCCAGCTCACCAAGTGGCGACGAGCAGTACTTC
abundance: -; d_gene: -; v_gene: TRBV20-1; j_gene: TRBJ2-3; CDR3aa: CSVRTASTDTQYF; CDR3nt: TGCAGTGTCCGAACGGCGAGCACAGATACGCAGTATTTT
abundance: many; d_gene: TRBD1; v_gene: TRBV20-1; j_gene: TRBJ2-2; CDR3aa: CSVSSTGVAGELFF; CDR3nt: TGCAGTGTTTCCTCCACAGGGGTCGCCGGGGAGCTGTTTTTT
abundance: few; d_gene: -; v_gene: TRBV12-3/TRBV12-4; j_gene: TRBJ1-1; CDR3aa: CASRLTASNTEAFF; CDR3nt: TGTGCCAGCAGATTGACCGCCTCGAACACTGAAGCTTTCTTT
abundance: -; d_gene: TRBD1; v_gene: TRBV2; j_gene: TRBJ2-4; CDR3aa: CASSDGTGQNIQYF; CDR3nt: TGTGCCAGCAGTGACGGGACAGGGCAAAACATTCAGTACTTC
abundance: -; d_gene: -; v_gene: TRBV10-1; j_gene: TRBJ1-4; CDR3aa: CASSGGINEKLFF; CDR3nt: TGCGCCAGCAGTGGAGGGATCAATGAAAAACTGTTTTTT
abundance: few; d_gene: -; v_gene: TRBV29-1; j_gene: TRBJ1-2; CDR3aa: CSVEDFNSHTF; CDR3nt: TGCAGCGTTGAAGATTTTAATTCCCATACCTTC
abundance: -; d_gene: -; v_gene: TRBV5-6; j_gene: TRBJ2-1; CDR3aa: CASSLARDNEQFF; CDR3nt: TGTGCCAGCAGCTTGGCTAGGGACAATGAGCAGTTCTTC
abundance: many; d_gene: TRBD2; v_gene: TRBV18; j_gene: TRBJ2-2; CDR3aa: CASSLGLANAGELFF; CDR3nt: TGTGCCAGCTCACTCGGACTAGCCAATGCCGGGGAGCTGTTTTTT
abundance: many; d_gene: TRBD2; v_gene: TRBV20-1; j_gene: TRBJ2-1; CDR3aa: CSARELAGGTRSEQFF; CDR3nt: TGCAGTGCTAGAGAGCTAGCGGGAGGGACTCGCAGTGAGCAGTTCTTC
abundance: many; d_gene: -; v_gene: TRBV5-8; j_gene: TRBJ2-7; CDR3aa: CASSLGSLLYEQYF; CDR3nt: TGTGCCAGCAGCTTAGGTTCCCTCCTCTACGAGCAGTACTTC
abundance: many; d_gene: TRBD2; v_gene: TRBV5-1; j_gene: TRBJ2-3; CDR3aa: CASSFVLAGGPDTQYF; CDR3nt: TGCGCCAGCAGCTTCGTACTAGCGGGAGGGCCAGATACGCAGTATTTT
abundance: many; d_gene: TRBD2; v_gene: TRBV20-1; j_gene: TRBJ2-3; CDR3aa: CSASKLAGSTDTQYF; CDR3nt: TGCAGTGCTAGTAAACTAGCGGGGAGCACAGATACGCAGTATTTT
abundance: many; d_gene: TRBD1; v_gene: TRBV28; j_gene: TRBJ2-4; CDR3aa: CARDRAGFLGKNIQYF; CDR3nt: TGTGCCAGGGACAGGGCGGGGTTTTTGGGCAAAAACATTCAGTACTTC
abundance: -; d_gene: TRBD1; v_gene: TRBV6-2/TRBV6-3; j_gene: TRBJ1-6; CDR3aa: CASSYRGGTVRPLHF; CDR3nt: TGTGCCAGCAGTTACAGAGGGGGGACAGTGAGGCCCCTCCACTTT
abundance: -; d_gene: TRBD2; v_gene: TRBV10-3; j_gene: TRBJ2-1; CDR3aa: CAISVPWTSGDDNEQFF; CDR3nt: TGTGCCATCAGTGTTCCATGGACTAGCGGGGACGACAATGAGCAGTTCTTC
abundance: -; d_gene: TRBD2; v_gene: TRBV11-3; j_gene: TRBJ2-1; CDR3aa: CASSSTRLAGEGEQFF; CDR3nt: TGTGCCAGCAGCTCGACACGTCTAGCGGGAGAGGGTGAGCAGTTCTTC
abundance: -; d_gene: -; v_gene: TRBV7-8; j_gene: TRBJ2-3; CDR3aa: CASTRDISTDTQYF; CDR3nt: TGTGCCAGCACCAGGGACATTAGCACAGATACGCAGTATTTT
abundance: -; d_gene: TRBD1; v_gene: TRBV6-2/TRBV6-3; j_gene: TRBJ1-5; CDR3aa: CASSKGQGGAPQHF; CDR3nt: TGTGCCAGCAGCAAAGGACAGGGGGGAGCGCCCCAGCATTTT
abundance: -; d_gene: -; v_gene: TRBV30; j_gene: TRBJ2-6; CDR3aa: CAWDGSGANVLTF; CDR3nt: TGTGCCTGGGACGGGTCTGGGGCCAACGTCCTGACTTTC
abundance: many; d_gene: -; v_gene: TRBV19; j_gene: TRBJ2-5; CDR3aa: CASSIQSKQETQYF; CDR3nt: TGTGCCAGTAGTATTCAGTCTAAGCAAGAGACCCAGTACTTC
abundance: -; d_gene: -; v_gene: TRBV29-1; j_gene: TRBJ2-7; CDR3aa: CSASRGSDEQYF; CDR3nt: TGCAGCGCGTCGAGGGGGAGCGACGAGCAGTACTTC
abundance: many; d_gene: -; v_gene: TRBV19; j_gene: TRBJ1-5; CDR3aa: CASSMGGSQQPQHF; CDR3nt: TGTGCCAGTAGTATGGGAGGGTCTCAACAGCCCCAGCATTTT
abundance: -; d_gene: -; v_gene: TRBV6-2/TRBV6-3; j_gene: TRBJ1-3; CDR3aa: CASSHTGPAGNTIYF; CDR3nt: TGTGCCAGCAGTCACACCGGACCGGCAGGAAACACCATATATTTT
abundance: many; d_gene: -; v_gene: TRBV29-1; j_gene: TRBJ2-7; CDR3aa: CSVGLGPGQGEQYF; CDR3nt: TGCAGCGTTGGGTTAGGTCCTGGACAAGGCGAGCAGTACTTC
abundance: many; d_gene: -; v_gene: TRBV21-1; j_gene: TRBJ1-5; CDR3aa: CASSFSRGGNQPQHF; CDR3nt: TGTGCCAGCAGCTTTAGCAGGGGAGGCAATCAGCCCCAGCATTTT
abundance: -; d_gene: TRBD1; v_gene: TRBV5-1; j_gene: TRBJ1-5; CDR3aa: CASSLDEGANQPQHF; CDR3nt: TGCGCCAGCAGCTTGGACGAGGGGGCAAATCAGCCCCAGCATTTT
abundance: -; d_gene: -; v_gene: TRBV2; j_gene: TRBJ2-7; CDR3aa: CASTRQLSTYEQYF; CDR3nt: TGTGCCAGCACGCGGCAGCTCTCCACCTACGAGCAGTACTTC
abundance: -; d_gene: TRBD2; v_gene: TRBV5-1; j_gene: TRBJ2-1; CDR3aa: CASSLIAGGPDKFF; CDR3nt: TGCGCCAGCAGCTTGATAGCGGGAGGGCCGGATAAGTTCTTC
abundance: -; d_gene: -; v_gene: TRBV19; j_gene: TRBJ2-3; CDR3aa: CASKDGGFTDTQYF; CDR3nt: TGTGCCAGTAAGGACGGGGGTTTCACAGATACGCAGTATTTT
abundance: many; d_gene: TRBD1; v_gene: TRBV6-5; j_gene: TRBJ1-1; CDR3aa: CASSWGQDTEAFF; CDR3nt: TGTGCCAGCAGTTGGGGACAGGACACTGAAGCTTTCTTT
abundance: many; d_gene: -; v_gene: TRBV3-1; j_gene: TRBJ1-2; CDR3aa: CASSPDNYGYTF; CDR3nt: TGTGCCAGCAGCCCTGACAACTATGGCTACACCTTC